The TCR beta chain under discussion was sequenced for a study of immune characterization of retroperitoneal liposarcoma. The trim removed 2 bases at V and 0 bases at J, leaving 2 bases unmatched. Germline V CDR1 and CDR2: MNHEY, SVGAGI. The CDR3 loop spans 16 amino acids. Each CDR3 protein is one row after TCRdb ran MiXCR on the PCR reads. The sample lists 10,000 to 13,000 distinct CDR3 sequences; around 28% were seen once. This sequence originates from a male donor with retroperitoneal liposarcoma. Sequenced: tumor tissue. This chain connects TRBV6-5 to TRBJ1-3, with 9 bases that match TRBD1. CDR3 nucleotide sequence: TGTGCCAGCAGTTACGGACAGGGGAGCTCTGGAAACACCATATATTTT. Protein product: CASSYGQGSSGNTIYF.